The present entry profiles one T cell receptor (beta chain) with its context. Its specificity is unknown. This specimen comes from a study of cytomegalovirus exposure and HLA in healthy donors. Whole-study results and caveats: Cytomegalovirus association was assigned to over 150 TCR beta chains. The authors excluded some V segments, including TRBV6-2 and TRBV6-3, as indistinguishable.

With 60 Vbeta and 13 Jbeta primers, the PCR was carried out. Using immunoSEQ multiplex PCR, the repertoire was profiled, and TCRdb retains in-frame clones only, with some absent. Altogether approximately 50,000 clones are present, roughly four fifths being singletons, with the ten largest covering around 2.5%. This CDR3 has 14 residues. V was trimmed by 3 bases and J by 6 bases, leaving 11 bases between them. The V gene's germline CDR1 is WSHSY and CDR2 SAAADI. V gene TRBV10-2 combines with J gene TRBJ1-4; no clear D. Sequencing was carried out using PBMCs. The receptor was derived from a boy younger than 18 in good health and CMV-seropositive. In DNA, the CDR3 is TGCGCCAGCAGTGAATATCAGGATTATGAAAAACTGTTTTTT. This gives the protein CASSEYQDYEKLFF.